This T cell receptor (beta chain) was sequenced during a study of neurological immune-mediated disorders. The study, taken as a whole, reports: One related-CDR3 cluster, found by phylogenetic grouping, held repertoires of 18 of 34 multiple sclerosis patients and is a possible signature.

Germline V gene data show CDR1 as SNHLY and CDR2 as FYNNEI. This CDR3 has 13 amino acids. Trimming shortened V by 4 bases and J by 8 bases, and 14 bases separated the two germline ends. 5'RACE generated cDNA with 10-nucleotide random UMIs. Using its own MiXCR run on the 5' RACE reads, TCRdb lists one record per CDR3 protein. The profile shows around 94,000 distinct CDR3 sequences, around 3.3% of them singletons. This clonotype came up many times. What it binds is unknown. Sequences were obtained from PBMCs. The chain recombines TRBV2 with TRBJ1-2; unclear D gene. The sequence was collected from a woman younger than 30 with multiple sclerosis. This chain's CDR3 is CASSVGATTGYTF. CDR3 bases: TGTGCCAGCAGTGTGGGCGCCACAACCGGCTACACCTTC.